What follows describes a single T cell receptor (beta chain). This clonotype was seen only a few times. The antigen this receptor binds is unknown. Qualities for individual bases were not recorded, and no much larger clone is one base off. The sample was run on an Illumina HiSeq 1500. TCRdb reprocessing: public reads trimmed at Q25 with fastp, clones called with MiXCR, in-frame beta chains kept. Every distinct CDR3 protein forms one entry, paired with its most common genes and DNA. This sample holds about 400,000 distinct CDR3 sequences; roughly 34% were observed only once. The ten biggest clones cover less than 15% of the sample. This sample stems from a study of T cell repertoires in cytomegalovirus infection (dated by TCRdb to the late 2010s). About the study as a whole: Recently identified HLA-C-restricted CMV epitopes, whose presentation resists viral immunomodulation, were targeted by peptide stimulations together with well-studied HLA-B-restricted epitopes. The HLA type of each donor mattered for the analysis, because public TCR beta signatures pointed to carriage of CMV infection along with the matching HLA type.

Here is what the overall study found, with its caveats: In both this cohort and an independent cohort of several hundred donors, the cumulative frequency of public TCR beta family members distinguished carriers of CMV infection plus the relevant HLA type. The ex vivo response was dominated by HLA-C-restricted CMV-specific TCR beta clonotypes, which also provided the single most frequent clonotype in two of eight donors.

For CDR1 and CDR2, the germline V gene (reference sequence) lists SEHNR and FQNEAQ. Taken from cysteine to phenylalanine, the CDR3 has 14 residues. Only the CDR3 portion is preserved as DNA: 42 bases, with reading frame beginning at the first base. V loses 2 bases, J loses 3 bases, and the germline ends lie 10 bases apart. Interpreted using the paper, the treatment or condition label stands for: in vitro stimulation with specific CMV peptide epitopes to enrich CMV-specific T cells. The chain is encoded by TRBV7-9 joined to TRBJ2-5; D gene: possibly TRBD2, on 5 matching bases. This receptor was identified in a human donor in good health (CMV status not recorded). Some clones in this sample may be carry-over from other donors' samples. The specimen comprised cultured PBMCs, sampled from culture after CMV antigen stimulation. The nucleotide sequence is TGTGCCAGCAGCTTAATGGTCGGGGAAGAGACCCAGTACTTC. It translates as CASSLMVGEETQYF.